This is a list of T cell receptor beta chains from one sample in a study of ipilimumab plus nivolumab after autologous stem cell transplantation. Assay: immunoSEQ multiplex PCR; the TCRdb copy retains only in-frame clones and omits some. The sample holds around 17,000 clones, roughly 70% seen once. The material was PBMCs, obtained in a trial of ipilimumab plus nivolumab as post-transplant consolidation. The receptors come from a male donor with diffuse large B-cell lymphoma. CDR3s include the opening cysteine and the closing phenylalanine or tryptophan. Fields, in order: V gene, clone size, J gene, D gene, CDR3 DNA, CDR3 protein. A D gene is named only where the DNA matches it firmly. For some rows the clone size is stated as once, few or many, or as a class when expanded; others skip it.

v_call: TRBV6-1; clone_size: many; j_call: TRBJ2-1; d_call: TRBD1; cdr3_nt: TGTGCCAGCACCAGGGGGACGGAGGCCAACAATGAGCAGTTCTTC; cdr3_aa: CASTRGTEANNEQFF
v_call: TRBV2; clone_size: NA; j_call: TRBJ2-1; d_call: NA; cdr3_nt: TGTGCCAGCAGTCCACCAGGGGCTATGGATGAGCAGTTCTTC; cdr3_aa: CASSPPGAMDEQFF
v_call: TRBV18; clone_size: NA; j_call: TRBJ2-7; d_call: NA; cdr3_nt: TGTGCCAGCTCGAAACAGGGTACCTACGAGCAGTACTTC; cdr3_aa: CASSKQGTYEQYF
v_call: TRBV11-2; clone_size: few; j_call: TRBJ1-2; d_call: NA; cdr3_nt: TGTGCCAGCAGCTGGGCCGGGGGCAACTATGGCTACACCTTC; cdr3_aa: CASSWAGGNYGYTF
v_call: TRBV6-5; clone_size: few; j_call: TRBJ1-4; d_call: NA; cdr3_nt: TGTGCCAGCAGCCCCGGACTCAATCGGGGCGAAAAACTGTTTTTT; cdr3_aa: CASSPGLNRGEKLFF
v_call: TRBV2; clone_size: many; j_call: TRBJ2-7; d_call: TRBD2; cdr3_nt: TGTGCCAGCAGTGACATCAGCGGGGGCCATTTCTACGAGCAGTACTTC; cdr3_aa: CASSDISGGHFYEQYF
v_call: TRBV9; clone_size: NA; j_call: TRBJ2-5; d_call: NA; cdr3_nt: TGTGCCAGCAGCGTAGACAGCGGGCCGTACCAAGAGACCCAGTACTTC; cdr3_aa: CASSVDSGPYQETQYF
v_call: TRBV4-1; clone_size: NA; j_call: TRBJ1-2; d_call: NA; cdr3_nt: TGCGCCAGCAGCCAAGATTTGGGGGGCGGTAACTATGGCTACACCTTC; cdr3_aa: CASSQDLGGGNYGYTF
v_call: TRBV28; clone_size: NA; j_call: TRBJ2-7; d_call: NA; cdr3_nt: TGTGCCAGCAGTACCTTCTTCGGGGGTTACGAGCAGTACTTC; cdr3_aa: CASSTFFGGYEQYF
v_call: TRBV6-4; clone_size: NA; j_call: TRBJ2-2; d_call: NA; cdr3_nt: TGTGCCAGCAGTGGAGTCGCCGGGGAGCTGTTTTTT; cdr3_aa: CASSGVAGELFF
v_call: TRBV5-1; clone_size: NA; j_call: TRBJ1-1; d_call: NA; cdr3_nt: TGCGCCAGCAGCTTGGTGGCAGCTGGGGGCACTGAAGCTTTCTTT; cdr3_aa: CASSLVAAGGTEAFF
v_call: TRBV10-1; clone_size: NA; j_call: TRBJ2-7; d_call: NA; cdr3_nt: TGCGCGACCAGCCGGGACACGAGCTCCTACGAGCAGTACTTC; cdr3_aa: CATSRDTSSYEQYF
v_call: TRBV6-1; clone_size: NA; j_call: TRBJ2-3; d_call: TRBD2; cdr3_nt: TGTGCCAGCAGTGTGAGCGGGGGGGCCGGAGATACGCAGTATTTT; cdr3_aa: CASSVSGGAGDTQYF
v_call: TRBV2; clone_size: NA; j_call: TRBJ1-5; d_call: NA; cdr3_nt: TGTGCCAGCAGTCTACAGCGACTGGACAGCAATCAGCCCCAGCATTTT; cdr3_aa: CASSLQRLDSNQPQHF
v_call: TRBV7-6; clone_size: NA; j_call: TRBJ2-5; d_call: TRBD2; cdr3_nt: TGTGCCAGCAGCTTGCGACTAGCGGTTTTCCAAGAGACCCAGTACTTC; cdr3_aa: CASSLRLAVFQETQYF
v_call: TRBV18; clone_size: NA; j_call: TRBJ1-5; d_call: TRBD1; cdr3_nt: TGTGCCAGCTCACCACGACAGGGGGCTTTTCAGCCCCAGCATTTT; cdr3_aa: CASSPRQGAFQPQHF
v_call: TRBV11-2; clone_size: once; j_call: TRBJ2-5; d_call: TRBD2; cdr3_nt: TGTGCCAGCAGCTGGGGACTAGCGGGAGTGGAAGAGACCCAGTACTTC; cdr3_aa: CASSWGLAGVEETQYF
v_call: TRBV5-1; clone_size: once; j_call: TRBJ2-7; d_call: NA; cdr3_nt: TGCGCCAGCAGCTTCACCCTCCTCGGGGGCTCTAGGGACGAGCAGTACTTC; cdr3_aa: CASSFTLLGGSRDEQYF
v_call: TRBV11-1; clone_size: NA; j_call: TRBJ1-4; d_call: NA; cdr3_nt: TGTGCCAGCAGCTCCTCGCGAGGGGGGTTTTTCGAAAAACTGTTTTTT; cdr3_aa: CASSSSRGGFFEKLFF
v_call: TRBV28; clone_size: many; j_call: TRBJ1-1; d_call: NA; cdr3_nt: TGTGCCAGCAGTTCCTTGGGCAGTTGGGGGGCTTTCTTT; cdr3_aa: CASSSLGSWGAFF
v_call: TRBV7-9; clone_size: many; j_call: TRBJ1-1; d_call: NA; cdr3_nt: TGTGCCAGCAGCCCTCCGGGGGACACTGAAGCTTTCTTT; cdr3_aa: CASSPPGDTEAFF
v_call: TRBV4-2; clone_size: NA; j_call: TRBJ2-7; d_call: TRBD2; cdr3_nt: TGTGCCAGCAGCGCCGGGGCAGCGGGGGGTTACGAGCAGTACTTC; cdr3_aa: CASSAGAAGGYEQYF
v_call: TRBV29-1; clone_size: NA; j_call: TRBJ2-1; d_call: TRBD2; cdr3_nt: TGCAGCGTGGGACCTCTGGGCGGGAGGGCCGATGAGCAGTTCTTC; cdr3_aa: CSVGPLGGRADEQFF
v_call: TRBV6-1; clone_size: few; j_call: TRBJ1-2; d_call: TRBD1; cdr3_nt: TGTGCCAGCGCCCCACTATCAGGGACAGAAACCTTCTACACCTTC; cdr3_aa: CASAPLSGTETFYTF
v_call: TRBV10-3; clone_size: NA; j_call: TRBJ1-4; d_call: TRBD1; cdr3_nt: TGTGCCATCAAGCGGACAGGGGGCGTTGGTGAAAAACTGTTTTTT; cdr3_aa: CAIKRTGGVGEKLFF
v_call: TRBV11-3; clone_size: once; j_call: TRBJ2-7; d_call: TRBD1; cdr3_nt: TGTGCCAGCAGCTTAGGCCCTCTGACAGGGGGCGTCTGCGAGCAGTACTTC; cdr3_aa: CASSLGPLTGGVCEQYF
v_call: TRBV13; clone_size: NA; j_call: TRBJ2-7; d_call: NA; cdr3_nt: TGTGCCAGCAGCGCCCTGGGGGGTACCTACGAGCAGTACTTC; cdr3_aa: CASSALGGTYEQYF
v_call: TRBV2; clone_size: NA; j_call: TRBJ2-7; d_call: TRBD1; cdr3_nt: TGTGCCAGCCTCGGGACAGCCTCCTCCTACGAGCAGTACTTC; cdr3_aa: CASLGTASSYEQYF